The TCR beta chain under discussion was sequenced for a study of blood T cell repertoires in COVID-19 (dated by TCRdb to 2020 to 2022). Looking at the study overall: Collaborator samples came from the United States, Italy and Spain and covered acute and convalescent phases of COVID-19. The repertoires were made available in a free public database intended to serve as a resource for research on the immune response to SARS-CoV-2. The samples were drawn from two sources: the first 160 participants of the ongoing ImmuneRACE study, and over 1,000 subjects contributed by 6 global collaborators. The material from the prospective study consisted of cDNA or gDNA derived from T cells, B-cell-depleted T cells, or PBMCs. HLA class I and class II types, where available, came from metadata supplied by the sample provider rather than from assay-based typing. Deeply sampled blood TCRbeta repertoires from subjects exposed to, actively infected with, or recovered from COVID-19 were included in the dataset. A de-identified subject ID, COVID-19 status, age in years and sex were almost always included in the sample metadata.

For this clone: It has no known antigen specificity. Within one base of it there is no much larger clone, and no base qualities were kept.

TCRbeta CDR3 regions were amplified from genomic DNA by means of the immunoSEQ Assay, a bias-controlled multiplex PCR. Concerning the study's data processing: The number of nucleated cells in each sample was estimated by amplification of reference gene primers within the assay. To quantify the absolute abundance of each unique TCRbeta CDR3 rearrangement, sequence reads were collapsed and filtered. Productive Simpson clonality was computed per sample as the square root of Simpson's diversity index over productive rearrangements. This is the immuneACCESS table as TCRdb keeps it, with only in-frame sequences that have V and J called. A part of the clones is gone; compared with another copy, unresolved V genes explain less than half, and the rest is unexplained. V, J and clone size are those of that table, while D and trimming were read from the DNA. Counted in this sample were fewer than 250,000 clones; approximately 91% of them appeared once. The top ten clones comprise about 6% of the sample.

Overall results and qualifications from the work: The quantity of clinical and demographic metadata differed by source and by participant and was supplied without curation.

Another Seattle source contributed samples from volunteer blood donors who had recovered from COVID-19. Collaborating institutions collected whole blood in K2EDTA tubes following their own protocols. For TCRbeta analysis, collaborators shipped samples in one of three forms: frozen whole blood, isolated PBMCs, or DNA extracted from either of those sample types. The receptor was derived from a man aged 55 to 69 who had recovered from COVID-19. The sample was peripheral blood.

The CDR3 in this case is CASGDRGAYEQYF. The nucleotide sequence is TGTGCCAGCGGCGACAGGGGGGCCTACGAGCAGTACTTC. The rearranged chain carries TRBV7-2 and TRBJ2-7; TRBD1 aligns with 9 central bases. The germline V gene yields SGHTA for CDR1 and FQGNSA for CDR2. The CDR3 contains 13 residues, cysteine and phenylalanine counted. Only the CDR3 DNA is retained, 39 bases long and in frame from the first base. V is cut back by 8 bases and J by 2 bases, with 4 bases in the junction unmatched.